The clone carrying this TCR beta chain was detected only a few times. Its target is not known. Genomic DNA, the template, was used for profiling of the TCR beta VDJ and CDR3. TCRdb re-analysed the reads in MiXCR, keeping a single row per CDR3 protein. This sample has 150,000 to 200,000 distinct CDR3 sequences, with around 65% found just once. These data come from a study of CD8+CD57+ T cells in acquired aplastic anemia. Overall study: Isolated CD4+ and CD8+ cells, once sorted, yielded DNA averaging around 2.9 ug.

Study-level findings and limits: Patients versus controls showed no significant CD8+ Simpson's diversity difference. Patients had around 28 CD8+ CDR3 sequences in common with controls (the shared set).

This TCR was recovered from a human donor with severe aplastic anemia or a healthy control (not recorded which). The sequencing sample was made of sorted CD4+, CD8+, or CD8+CD57+ T cells (not recorded which) from PBMCs.

The CDR3 DNA is TGTGCCAGCAGTTTATCCGGCTTATTCTCCGGCCCCGGAGAGAAGGCTTTCTTT. Protein: CASSLSGLFSGPGEKAFF. The V gene is TRBV27, the J gene TRBJ1-1; D unclear. Germline values: CDR1 MNHEY, CDR2 SMNVEV (reference sequence). The V end was cut by 0 bases, the J end by 11 bases, with 28 bases between. The CDR3 runs 18 residues.